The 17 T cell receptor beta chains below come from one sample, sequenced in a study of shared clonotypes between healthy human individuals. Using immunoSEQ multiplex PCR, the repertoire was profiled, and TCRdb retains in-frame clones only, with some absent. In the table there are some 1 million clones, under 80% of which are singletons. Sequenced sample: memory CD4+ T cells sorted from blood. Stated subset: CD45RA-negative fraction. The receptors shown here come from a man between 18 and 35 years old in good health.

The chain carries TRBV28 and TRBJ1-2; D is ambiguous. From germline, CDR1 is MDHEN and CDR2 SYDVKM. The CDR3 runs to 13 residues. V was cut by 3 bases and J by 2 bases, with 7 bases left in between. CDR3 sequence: CASSFQENYGYTF. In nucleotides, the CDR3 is TGTGCCAGCAGTTTCCAGGAAAACTATGGCTACACCTTC.

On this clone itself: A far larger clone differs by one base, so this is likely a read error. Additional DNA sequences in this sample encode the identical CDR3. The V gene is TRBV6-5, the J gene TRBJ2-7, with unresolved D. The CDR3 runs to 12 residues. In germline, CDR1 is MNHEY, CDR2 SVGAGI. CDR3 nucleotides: TGTGCCAGTAGTTACTTGGCGGACGAGCAGTACTTC. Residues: CASSYLADEQYF.

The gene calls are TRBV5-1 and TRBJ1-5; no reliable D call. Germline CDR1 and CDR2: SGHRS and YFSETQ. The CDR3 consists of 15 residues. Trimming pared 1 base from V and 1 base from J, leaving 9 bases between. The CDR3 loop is CASSLSDPSNQPQHF. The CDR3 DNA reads TGCGCCAGCAGCTTGTCAGATCCAAGCAATCAGCCCCAGCATTTT.

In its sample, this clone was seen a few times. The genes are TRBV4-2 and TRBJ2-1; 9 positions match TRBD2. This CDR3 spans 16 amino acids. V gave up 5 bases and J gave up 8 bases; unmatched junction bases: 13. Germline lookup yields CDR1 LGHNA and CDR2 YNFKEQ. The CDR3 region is CASSSLAGGPEDEQFF. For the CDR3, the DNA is TGTGCCAGCAGCTCCCTCGCGGGGGGGCCAGAGGATGAGCAGTTCTTC.

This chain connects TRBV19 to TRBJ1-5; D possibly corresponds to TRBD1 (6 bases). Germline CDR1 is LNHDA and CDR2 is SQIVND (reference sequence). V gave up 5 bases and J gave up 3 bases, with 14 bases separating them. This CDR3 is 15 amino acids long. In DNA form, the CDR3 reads TGTGCCAGTAGTTATCTGGACAGCTACAATCAGCCCCAGCATTTT. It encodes CASSYLDSYNQPQHF.

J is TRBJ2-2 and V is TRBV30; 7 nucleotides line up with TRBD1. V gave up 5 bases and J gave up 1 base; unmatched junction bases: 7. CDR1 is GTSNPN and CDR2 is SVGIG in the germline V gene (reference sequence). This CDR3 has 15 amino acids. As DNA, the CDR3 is TGTGCCTGGGGACGACAGGGAAGGAACACCGGGGAGCTGTTTTTT. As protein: CAWGRQGRNTGELFF.

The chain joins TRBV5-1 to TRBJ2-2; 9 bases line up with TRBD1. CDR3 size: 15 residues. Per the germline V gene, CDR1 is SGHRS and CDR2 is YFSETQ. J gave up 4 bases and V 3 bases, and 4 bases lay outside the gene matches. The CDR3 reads CASSSQTGGTGELFF. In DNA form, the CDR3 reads TGCGCCAGCAGCTCACAGACAGGGGGCACCGGGGAGCTGTTTTTT.

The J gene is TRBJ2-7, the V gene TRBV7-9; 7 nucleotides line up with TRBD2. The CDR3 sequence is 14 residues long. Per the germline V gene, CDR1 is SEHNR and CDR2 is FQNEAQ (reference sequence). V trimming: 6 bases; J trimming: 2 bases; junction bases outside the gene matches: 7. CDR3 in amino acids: CASSFSGTTYEQYF. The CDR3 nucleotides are TGTGCCAGCAGTTTTTCCGGGACTACCTACGAGCAGTACTTC.

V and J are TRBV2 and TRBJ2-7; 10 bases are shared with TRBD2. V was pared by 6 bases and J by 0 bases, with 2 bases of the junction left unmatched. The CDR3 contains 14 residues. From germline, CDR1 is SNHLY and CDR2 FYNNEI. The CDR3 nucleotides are TGTGCCAGCAGACTAGCGGGGCTCTCCTACGAGCAGTACTTC. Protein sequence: CASRLAGLSYEQYF.

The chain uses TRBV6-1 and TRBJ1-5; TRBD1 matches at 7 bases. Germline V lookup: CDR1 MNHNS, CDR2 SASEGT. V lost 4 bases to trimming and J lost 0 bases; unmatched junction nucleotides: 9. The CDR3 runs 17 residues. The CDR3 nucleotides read TGTGCCAGCAGTGCAGCAGGGACAGCCTATAGCAATCAGCCCCAGCATTTT. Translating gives CASSAAGTAYSNQPQHF.

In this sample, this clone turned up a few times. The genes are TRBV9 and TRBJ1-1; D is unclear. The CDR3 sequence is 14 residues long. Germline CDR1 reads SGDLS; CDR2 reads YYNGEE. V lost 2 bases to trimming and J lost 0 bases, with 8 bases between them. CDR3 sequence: CASSVDRVNTEAFF. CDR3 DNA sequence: TGTGCCAGCAGCGTCGACCGCGTGAACACTGAAGCTTTCTTT.

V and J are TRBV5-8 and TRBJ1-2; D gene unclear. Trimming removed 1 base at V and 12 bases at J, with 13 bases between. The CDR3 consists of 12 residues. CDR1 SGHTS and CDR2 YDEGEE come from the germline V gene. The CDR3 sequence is CASSLTLGLHTF. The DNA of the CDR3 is TGTGCCAGCAGCTTGACTCTCGGACTTCACACCTTC.

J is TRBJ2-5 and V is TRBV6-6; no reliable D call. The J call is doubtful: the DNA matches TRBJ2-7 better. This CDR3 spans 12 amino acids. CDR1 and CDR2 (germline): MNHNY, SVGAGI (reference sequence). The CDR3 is CASSYLIYEQYF. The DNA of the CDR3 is TGTGCCAGCAGTTACCTCATCTACGAGCAGTACTTC.

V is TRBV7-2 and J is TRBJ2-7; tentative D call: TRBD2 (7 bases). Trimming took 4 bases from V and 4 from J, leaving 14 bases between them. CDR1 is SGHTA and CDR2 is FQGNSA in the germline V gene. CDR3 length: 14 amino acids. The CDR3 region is CASSWGGPEYEQYF. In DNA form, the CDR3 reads TGTGCCAGCAGCTGGGGGGGGCCGGAGTACGAGCAGTACTTC.

The CDR3 reads CASSQAGQRGSAERKLFF. Written as DNA, the CDR3 is TGCGCCAGCAGCCAAGCGGGACAGCGGGGGAGCGCGGAGAGAAAACTGTTTTTT. The chain links TRBV4-1 to TRBJ1-4, with 7 bases that match TRBD1. Germline V gives CDR1 MGHRA, CDR2 YSYEKL. V trimming: 1 base; J trimming: 10 bases; junction bases outside the gene matches: 18. This CDR3 is 18 amino acids long.

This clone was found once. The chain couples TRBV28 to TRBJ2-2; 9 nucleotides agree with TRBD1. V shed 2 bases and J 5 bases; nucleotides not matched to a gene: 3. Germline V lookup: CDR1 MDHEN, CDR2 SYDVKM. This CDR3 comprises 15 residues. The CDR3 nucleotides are TGTGCCAGCAGTTTAGGGGACAGGGTAACCGGGGAGCTGTTTTTT. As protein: CASSLGDRVTGELFF.

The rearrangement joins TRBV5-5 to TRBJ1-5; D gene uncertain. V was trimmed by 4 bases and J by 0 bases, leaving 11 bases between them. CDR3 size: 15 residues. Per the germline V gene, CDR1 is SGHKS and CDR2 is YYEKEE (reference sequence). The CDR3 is CASSIQAYSNQPQHF. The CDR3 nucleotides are TGTGCCAGCAGCATCCAAGCTTATAGCAATCAGCCCCAGCATTTT.